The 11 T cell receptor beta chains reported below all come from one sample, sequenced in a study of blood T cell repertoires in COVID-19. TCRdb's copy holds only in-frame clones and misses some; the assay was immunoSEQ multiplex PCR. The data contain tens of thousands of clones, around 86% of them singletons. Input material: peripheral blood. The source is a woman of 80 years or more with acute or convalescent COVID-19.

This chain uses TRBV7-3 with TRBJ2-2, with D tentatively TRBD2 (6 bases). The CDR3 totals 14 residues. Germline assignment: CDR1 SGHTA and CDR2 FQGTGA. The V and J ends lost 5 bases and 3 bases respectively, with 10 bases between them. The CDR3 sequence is CASSLTGDTGELFF. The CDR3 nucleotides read TGTGCCAGCAGCCTCACGGGGGACACCGGGGAGCTGTTTTTT.

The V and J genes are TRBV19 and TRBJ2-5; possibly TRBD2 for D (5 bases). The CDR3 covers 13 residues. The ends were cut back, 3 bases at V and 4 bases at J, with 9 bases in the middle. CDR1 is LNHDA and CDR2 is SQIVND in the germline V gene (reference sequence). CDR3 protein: CASSILAPETQYF. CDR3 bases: TGTGCCAGTAGTATCCTAGCTCCAGAGACCCAGTACTTC.

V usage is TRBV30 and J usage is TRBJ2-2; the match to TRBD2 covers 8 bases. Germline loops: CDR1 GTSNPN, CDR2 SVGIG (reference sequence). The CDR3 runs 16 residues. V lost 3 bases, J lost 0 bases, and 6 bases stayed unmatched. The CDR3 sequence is CAWSLRLASNTGELFF. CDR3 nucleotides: TGTGCCTGGAGCCTTCGACTAGCGTCGAACACCGGGGAGCTGTTTTTT.

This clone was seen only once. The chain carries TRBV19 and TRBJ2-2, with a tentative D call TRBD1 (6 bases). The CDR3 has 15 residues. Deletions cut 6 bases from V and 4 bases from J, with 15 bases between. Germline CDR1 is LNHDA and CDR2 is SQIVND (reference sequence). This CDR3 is CASSPMGAPTGELFF. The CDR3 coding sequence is TGTGCCAGTAGCCCGATGGGGGCACCCACCGGGGAGCTGTTTTTT.

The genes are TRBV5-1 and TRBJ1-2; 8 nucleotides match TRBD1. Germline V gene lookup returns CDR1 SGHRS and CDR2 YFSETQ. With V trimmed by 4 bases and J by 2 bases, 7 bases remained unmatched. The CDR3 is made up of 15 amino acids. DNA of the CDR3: TGCGCCAGCAGCCCTCTAGGACAGGGAAACTATGGCTACACCTTC. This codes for CASSPLGQGNYGYTF.

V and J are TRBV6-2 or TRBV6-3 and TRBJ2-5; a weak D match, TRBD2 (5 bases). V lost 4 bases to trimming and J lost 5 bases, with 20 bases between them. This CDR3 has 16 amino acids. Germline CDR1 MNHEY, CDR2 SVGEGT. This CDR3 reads CASSFLPGSGGETQYF. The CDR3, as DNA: TGTGCCAGCAGTTTCCTCCCGGGAAGCGGTGGGGAGACCCAGTACTTC.

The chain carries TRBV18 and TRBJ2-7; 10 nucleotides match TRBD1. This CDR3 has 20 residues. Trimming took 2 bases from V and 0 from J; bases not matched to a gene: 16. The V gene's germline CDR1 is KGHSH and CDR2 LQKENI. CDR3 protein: CASSPGKVRDRGQTSYEQYF. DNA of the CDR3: TGTGCCAGCTCACCAGGTAAAGTGCGGGACAGGGGACAGACCTCCTACGAGCAGTACTTC.

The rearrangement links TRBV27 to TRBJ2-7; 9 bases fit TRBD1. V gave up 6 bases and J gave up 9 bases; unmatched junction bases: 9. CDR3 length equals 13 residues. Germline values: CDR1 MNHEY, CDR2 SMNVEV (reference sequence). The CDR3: CASSRTGEGRQYF. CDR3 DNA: TGTGCCAGCAGCCGGACAGGGGAGGGGAGGCAGTACTTC.

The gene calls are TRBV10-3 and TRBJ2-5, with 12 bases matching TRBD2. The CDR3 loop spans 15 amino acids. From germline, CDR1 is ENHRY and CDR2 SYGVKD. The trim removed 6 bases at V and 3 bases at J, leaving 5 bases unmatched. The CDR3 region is CAIRASGGVEETQYF. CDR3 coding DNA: TGTGCCATCAGGGCTAGCGGGGGGGTGGAAGAGACCCAGTACTTC.

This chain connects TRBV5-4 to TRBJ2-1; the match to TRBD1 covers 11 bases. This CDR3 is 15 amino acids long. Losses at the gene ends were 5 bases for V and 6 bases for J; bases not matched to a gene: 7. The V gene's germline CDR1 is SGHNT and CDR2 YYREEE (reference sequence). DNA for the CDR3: TGTGCCAGCAGTCTGGACAGGGGGCAGATCAATGAGCAGTTCTTC. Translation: CASSLDRGQINEQFF.

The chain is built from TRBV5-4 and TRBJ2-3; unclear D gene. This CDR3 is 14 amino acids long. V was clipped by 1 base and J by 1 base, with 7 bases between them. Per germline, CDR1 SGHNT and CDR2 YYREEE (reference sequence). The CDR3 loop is CASSLSRGTDTQYF. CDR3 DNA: TGTGCCAGCAGCTTGAGTCGGGGCACAGATACGCAGTATTTT.